This T cell receptor (beta chain) was recorded in a study of cytomegalovirus exposure and HLA in healthy donors. Primers: 60 Vbeta forward and 13 Jbeta reverse. The repertoire was sequenced with immunoSEQ multiplex PCR; TCRdb's copy has only in-frame clones and lacks some. The sample shows around 130,000 clones, 75% of them seen only once. This clone was found once. The origin of this receptor is a woman in her thirties or forties in good health and CMV-seropositive. The material sequenced was PBMCs.

The CDR3 region is CASSQGLSNSYEQYF. The CDR3 nucleotides are TGTGCCAGCAGCCAAGGACTTTCAAATTCCTACGAGCAGTACTTC. V gene TRBV16 combines with J gene TRBJ2-7; TRBD2 is a possible D gene (5 bases). The CDR3 spans 15 residues. From germline, CDR1 is KGHSY and CDR2 FQNENV. V lost 2 bases and J 1 base, leaving 12 bases between the germline ends.